The 32 T cell receptor beta chains below were found in one sample sequenced in a study of cytomegalovirus exposure and HLA in healthy donors. Produced via immunoSEQ multiplex PCR; TCRdb's table is partial and in-frame only. The data show about 140,000 clones, roughly nine tenths seen once. Sample: PBMCs. These receptors were collected from a man aged 18 to 35 in good health and CMV-seronegative.

This clone came up once. The chain joins TRBV5-1 to TRBJ1-1; maybe TRBD1 (5 bases). Between the trimmed V and J ends, which lost 4 bases and 7 bases, there was a span of 20 bases. CDR3 length: 15 amino acids. Germline CDR1 is SGHRS and CDR2 is YFSETQ. CDR3 in DNA: TGCGCCAGCAGCCGACGGCAGGGAGGGGATAGTGAAGCTTTCTTT. Protein sequence: CASSRRQGGDSEAFF.

This clone was seen a handful of times. The chain has TRBV9 and TRBJ1-5; D is uncertain. The CDR3 contains 13 residues. V was shortened by 0 bases and J by 4 bases, with 5 bases between the two germline ends. CDR1 and CDR2 from the germline V gene are SGDLS and YYNGEE. This chain's CDR3 is CASSVDWNQPQHF. The CDR3 nucleotides are TGTGCCAGCAGCGTAGACTGGAATCAGCCCCAGCATTTT.

The chain joins TRBV11-2 to TRBJ2-5, with 9 positions matching TRBD2. CDR3 size: 17 residues. Losses at the gene ends were 1 base for V and 4 bases for J; bases not matched to a gene: 10. Germline V gene data show CDR1 as SGHAT and CDR2 as FQNNGV. For the CDR3, the DNA is TGTGCCAGCAGCTTAGGATTGCTAGCGGGAAGTAGAGAGACCCAGTACTTC. Its translation: CASSLGLLAGSRETQYF.

This chain's CDR3 is CASSLDRRSGANVLTF. CDR3 sequence (DNA): TGTGCCAGCAGCTTAGACAGAAGGTCAGGGGCCAACGTCCTGACTTTC. The chain is built from TRBV7-9 and TRBJ2-6, with unresolved D. The CDR3 has 16 residues. Germline CDR1 is SEHNR and CDR2 is FQNEAQ (reference sequence). With 1 base removed from V and 4 bases from J, the gap between germline ends came to 11 bases.

The chain is built from TRBV5-5 and TRBJ2-7, with D possibly matching TRBD1 (5 bases). This CDR3 has 12 residues. Germline CDR1 and CDR2: SGHKS and YYEKEE (reference sequence). V was pared by 5 bases and J by 3 bases, with 9 bases between. The CDR3 sequence: CASRQTVYEQYF. The CDR3 nucleotides read TGTGCCAGCAGGCAGACAGTCTACGAGCAGTACTTC. The full variable domain, in which reference TRBV5-5 and TRBJ2-7 provide the parts outside the CDR3, is DAGVTQSPTHLIKTRGQQVTLRCSPISGHKSVSWYQQVLGQGPQFIFQYYEKEERGRGNFPDRFSARQFPNYSSELNVNALLLGDSALYLCASRQTVYEQYFGPGTRLTVT.

The V gene is TRBV2, the J gene TRBJ2-2; D is unclear. V lost 11 bases and J 0 bases, leaving 4 bases between the germline ends. The CDR3 length is 11 residues. Germline CDR1 is SNHLY and CDR2 is FYNNEI. The CDR3 reads CASANTGELFF. Here the CDR3 DNA reads TGTGCCTCCGCGAACACCGGGGAGCTGTTTTTT.

The J gene is TRBJ2-7, the V gene TRBV28; no definite D call. Between the trimmed V and J ends, which lost 5 bases and 2 bases, there was a span of 4 bases. The germline V gene has CDR1 MDHEN and CDR2 SYDVKM. The CDR3 consists of 11 residues. This chain's CDR3 is CASSQTYEQYF. The DNA for the CDR3 is TGTGCCAGCAGTCAGACCTACGAGCAGTACTTC.

The chain employs TRBV19 and TRBJ1-5; D not resolved. Deletions cut 5 bases from V and 6 bases from J, with 11 bases between. Germline assignment: CDR1 LNHDA and CDR2 SQIVND (reference sequence). The CDR3 runs 13 residues. The CDR3 region is CASSGVASQPQHF. CDR3 nucleotide sequence: TGTGCCAGTAGTGGTGTAGCGAGTCAGCCCCAGCATTTT.

This chain links TRBV6-6 with TRBJ2-1; D possibly corresponds to TRBD2 (5 bases). In germline, CDR1 is MNHNY, CDR2 SVGAGI (reference sequence). CDR3 size: 16 residues. Trimming pared 6 bases from V and 0 bases from J, leaving 15 bases between. CDR3 in amino acids: CASSPPGFSSYNEQFF. Here the CDR3 DNA reads TGTGCCAGCAGCCCTCCGGGATTTAGCTCCTACAATGAGCAGTTCTTC.

The J gene is TRBJ2-3, the V gene TRBV5-1, with 7 bases matching TRBD1. Germline V gives CDR1 SGHRS, CDR2 YFSETQ. The CDR3 totals 14 residues. After removal of 3 bases from V and 5 bases from J, the junction contained 6 bases not matched to a gene. The CDR3 loop is CASSSQQGLDTQYF. The CDR3 DNA sequence: TGCGCCAGCAGCTCGCAACAGGGGCTAGATACGCAGTATTTT.

This clone was observed a handful of times. The chain has TRBV7-8 and TRBJ2-7, with D perhaps matching TRBD1 (5 bases). Germline-derived CDR1 and CDR2 are SGHVS and FQNEAQ. The length of the CDR3 is 14 residues. Trimming took 3 bases from V and 5 from J, leaving 14 bases between them. The CDR3 region has the DNA TGTGCCAGCAGCTTCTTCTACAGGAACAACGAGCAGTACTTC. It codes for CASSFFYRNNEQYF.

The J gene is TRBJ1-1, the V gene TRBV6-5, with D uncertain. The CDR3 has 12 residues. The V gene lost 8 bases and the J gene lost 4 bases, with 11 bases spanning the gap. The germline gives CDR1 MNHEY, CDR2 SVGAGI. Here the CDR3 DNA reads TGTGCCAGCCGGCAGAGGTCCACTGAAGCTTTCTTT. Protein product: CASRQRSTEAFF.

The chain couples TRBV27 to TRBJ2-7, with D unclear. The V gene's germline CDR1 is MNHEY and CDR2 SMNVEV (reference sequence). Trimming pared 8 bases from V and 2 bases from J, leaving 7 bases between. The CDR3 runs 11 residues. This chain's CDR3 is CASGRTYEQYF. In DNA form, the CDR3 reads TGTGCCAGCGGCAGGACCTACGAGCAGTACTTC.

The chain couples TRBV5-1 to TRBJ1-3, with a weak D call TRBD1 (6 bases). The V end lost 1 base, the J end lost 4 bases, and 27 bases lay between the germline ends. In germline, CDR1 is SGHRS, CDR2 YFSETQ. The CDR3 has 20 amino acids. The CDR3 coding sequence is TGCGCCAGCAGCTTGAGTCCCACGCTGGTCCAGGGGTGGCGAGGAAACACCATATATTTT. It yields the protein CASSLSPTLVQGWRGNTIYF.

The V call is TRBV30, the J call TRBJ2-1, with 12 bases identical to TRBD2. The CDR3 runs 15 residues. After removal of 5 bases from V and 6 bases from J, the junction contained 8 bases not matched to a gene. Germline CDR1 is GTSNPN and CDR2 is SVGIG (reference sequence). CDR3 amino acids: CAWGGLAGGINEQFF. The CDR3, as DNA: TGTGCCTGGGGGGGCCTAGCGGGAGGGATCAATGAGCAGTTCTTC.

The chain couples TRBV4-3 to TRBJ2-7, with D uncertain. The CDR3 totals 14 residues. CDR1 and CDR2 from the germline V gene are LGHNA and YSLEER. V lost 0 bases and J lost 1, with 7 bases in between. CDR3 coding DNA: TGCGCCAGCAGCCAAGATTTCCTTTCCTACGAGCAGTACTTC. Protein: CASSQDFLSYEQYF.

The chain couples TRBV28 to TRBJ1-5, with D perhaps TRBD1 (6 bases). Germline values: CDR1 MDHEN, CDR2 SYDVKM. Trimming took off 3 bases at V and 6 bases at J, with 24 bases between the two ends. This CDR3 comprises 18 residues. CDR3 DNA: TGTGCCAGCAGTTTCGGCGCCGTGGGTCCAGGGGCAGGTCAGCCCCAGCATTTT. Protein sequence: CASSFGAVGPGAGQPQHF.

The V call is TRBV4-3, the J call TRBJ1-1; the D is unclear. The CDR3 runs 14 residues. The germline gives CDR1 LGHNA, CDR2 YSLEER. V was shortened by 2 bases and J by 4 bases, with 11 bases between the two germline ends. In DNA form, the CDR3 reads TGCGCCAGCAGCCAACTCGAGGGCACCACTGAAGCTTTCTTT. Translated: CASSQLEGTTEAFF.

J is TRBJ2-5 and V is TRBV25-1; perhaps TRBD1 as D (6 bases). The germline V and J ends were trimmed by 5 bases and 5 bases, with 21 bases remaining between them. The CDR3 spans 16 residues. Germline assignment: CDR1 MGHDK and CDR2 SYGVNS. CDR3 amino acids: CASSRGSAYGEETQYF. The CDR3 bases are TGTGCCAGCAGTAGGGGGTCCGCCTATGGCGAGGAGACCCAGTACTTC.

The rearrangement links TRBV28 to TRBJ2-1; perhaps TRBD2 as D (6 bases). This CDR3 region has 16 residues. Germline-derived CDR1 and CDR2 are MDHEN and SYDVKM. Trimming removed 4 bases from V and 0 bases from J, with 13 bases in between. The CDR3 DNA is TGTGCCAGCAGTTCCCTAGCGCCTAGCTCCTACAATGAGCAGTTCTTC. Protein sequence: CASSSLAPSSYNEQFF.

This clone showed up just once. The genes are TRBV7-9 and TRBJ2-7; 9 bases are shared with TRBD2. Germline V gene sequence: CDR1 SEHNR, CDR2 FQNEAQ (reference sequence). This CDR3 spans 15 amino acids. J gave up 4 bases and V 6 bases, and 10 bases lay outside the gene matches. The CDR3: CASRMEAGGPYEQYF. CDR3 nucleotide sequence: TGTGCCAGCAGGATGGAGGCGGGAGGGCCTTACGAGCAGTACTTC.

This chain joins TRBV5-5 and TRBJ2-7; 7 bases align to TRBD2. The trim removed 1 base at V and 0 bases at J, leaving 4 bases unmatched. Germline values: CDR1 SGHKS, CDR2 YYEKEE (reference sequence). The CDR3 runs to 15 residues. CDR3 sequence (DNA): TGTGCCAGCAGCTTGTCGGGGGGAACCTCCTACGAGCAGTACTTC. Protein: CASSLSGGTSYEQYF.

This chain links TRBV7-9 with TRBJ2-7; perhaps TRBD1 as D (6 bases). V lost 5 bases and J lost 3, with 11 bases in between. Germline CDR1 reads SEHNR; CDR2 reads FQNEAQ (reference sequence). This CDR3 is built from 13 residues. The CDR3, as DNA: TGTGCCAGCAGCCTTTCAGGGGACTACGAGCAGTACTTC. Amino acid sequence: CASSLSGDYEQYF.

This clone was counted ten times or more. V is TRBV29-1 and J is TRBJ1-1; 11 bases are a match to TRBD1. The CDR3 extends over 15 amino acids. Germline CDR1 and CDR2: SQVTM and ANQGSEA. The J segment lost 5 bases and the V segment lost 7 bases, leaving 12 bases of the junction unmatched. CDR3 sequence: CSARPGQGVWTEAFF. The CDR3, as DNA: TGCAGCGCCAGGCCGGGACAGGGGGTTTGGACTGAAGCTTTCTTT.

V and J are TRBV11-2 and TRBJ2-1, with unresolved D. The CDR3 is 12 amino acids. Germline-derived CDR1 and CDR2 are SGHAT and FQNNGV. The V gene lost 5 bases and the J gene lost 7 bases, with 9 bases spanning the gap. The CDR3 sequence is CASSLTVNEQFF. CDR3 bases: TGTGCCAGCAGCCTCACGGTGAATGAGCAGTTCTTC.

This chain uses TRBV28 with TRBJ1-2; no definite D call. The CDR3 covers 18 residues. Germline lookup yields CDR1 MDHEN and CDR2 SYDVKM. V gave up 4 bases and J gave up 0 bases, with 21 bases separating them. The CDR3 bases are TGTGCCAGCAGTTCCTCTGGGCAACCCCAAAAGACTAACTATGGCTACACCTTC. It yields the protein CASSSSGQPQKTNYGYTF.

This clone came up once. The chain employs TRBV30 and TRBJ2-1, with 9 bases aligning to TRBD1. There are 13 residues in the CDR3. Unmatched junction bases numbered 5, after V lost 5 bases and J lost 6 bases. CDR1 GTSNPN and CDR2 SVGIG come from the germline V gene (reference sequence). The CDR3 region has the DNA TGTGCCTGGTCCGGGACAGGGATCAATGAGCAGTTCTTC. It yields the protein CAWSGTGINEQFF.

The CDR3 region has the DNA TGTGCCAGCAGCTTAGAGGGAGGGACGGTGAGAGAGACCCAGTACTTC. Its translation is CASSLEGGTVRETQYF. This chain uses TRBV7-7 with TRBJ2-5; TRBD2 matches 7 bases. The germline V gene encodes CDR1 SSHAT and CDR2 FNYEAQ (reference sequence). V trimming: 1 base; J trimming: 4 bases; junction bases outside the gene matches: 9. The CDR3 has 16 amino acids.

This chain uses TRBV29-1 with TRBJ2-2; 8 positions match TRBD2. Germline loops: CDR1 SQVTM, CDR2 ANQGSEA. CDR3 length: 14 amino acids. V was clipped by 3 bases and J by 4 bases; unmatched bases: 4. DNA of the CDR3: TGCAGCGTTGAGACTAGCGCGAGCACCGGGGAGCTGTTTTTT. This codes for CSVETSASTGELFF.

The chain uses TRBV5-6 and TRBJ2-7, with D perhaps TRBD1 (5 bases). The CDR3 is made up of 14 amino acids. Trimming left V 5 bases short and J 1 base short, with 13 bases between. Germline values: CDR1 SGHDT, CDR2 YYEEEE. DNA of the CDR3: TGTGCCAGCAGAATCCAGGACACATCCTACGAGCAGTACTTC. Amino acids: CASRIQDTSYEQYF.

This clone was counted once. V and J are TRBV10-2 and TRBJ2-3; 11 bases agree with TRBD2. V gave up 6 bases and J gave up 2 bases; unmatched junction bases: 7. This CDR3 region has 16 residues. Germline V gene data show CDR1 as WSHSY and CDR2 as SAAADI. The CDR3 reads CASRTGTSGPTDTQYF. CDR3 sequence (DNA): TGCGCCAGCAGGACCGGGACTAGCGGACCCACAGATACGCAGTATTTT.

The V gene is TRBV30, the J gene TRBJ1-4, with D perhaps TRBD1 (5 bases). The germline V and J ends were trimmed by 0 bases and 8 bases, with 16 bases remaining between them. Germline loops: CDR1 GTSNPN, CDR2 SVGIG (reference sequence). The CDR3 sequence is 15 residues long. CDR3 region: CAWSVFGRAGEKLFF. CDR3 DNA sequence: TGTGCCTGGAGTGTATTCGGCAGGGCCGGAGAAAAACTGTTTTTT.